This T cell receptor beta chain comes out of a study of cytomegalovirus exposure and HLA in healthy donors. General observations from the study: TRBV6-2, TRBV6-3 and other indistinguishable V segments were excluded.

Use of 60 Vbeta and 13 Jbeta primers characterized the PCR. TCRdb's copy holds only in-frame clones and misses some; the assay was immunoSEQ multiplex PCR. Here the sample spans approximately 89,000 clones, approximately 81% being singletons. Notes on this clone: Antigen: not known.

V was shortened by 8 bases and J by 2 bases, with 18 bases between the two germline ends. The CDR3 consists of 14 residues. The germline V gene encodes CDR1 SQVTM and CDR2 ANQGSEA. Sequencing was carried out using PBMCs. The chain joins TRBV29-1 to TRBJ1-1; D might be TRBD1 (6 bases). The sequence derives from a man between 40 and 49 years old in good health and CMV-seropositive. DNA of the CDR3: TGCAGCCTTAAAAAGACAGGAATAAACACTGAAGCTTTCTTT. Translation: CSLKKTGINTEAFF.